A selection of T cell receptor beta chains follows, all from one sample in a study of blood T cell repertoires in COVID-19. Profiled with immunoSEQ multiplex PCR; TCRdb holds only in-frame clones, not every one. The repertoire includes about 89,000 clones, about 74% of them detected once, and roughly 50% sits in the top ten. Material for sequencing was peripheral blood. These receptors originate from a human donor in a cohort sampled during active COVID-19. CDR3s include the opening cysteine and the closing phenylalanine or tryptophan. A D gene is named only where the DNA matches it firmly. Some rows mark clone size as missing; the rest say once, few, many or name a class of expanded clone.

TRBJ2-5,few,TRBV10-3,.,TGTGCCATCAGTCAACGGGTCCAAGAGACCCAGTACTTC,CAISQRVQETQYF
TRBJ1-4,.,TRBV12-3/TRBV12-4,.,TGTGCCAGCAGGCTCAGGGGTGAAAAACTGTTTTTT,CASRLRGEKLFF
TRBJ2-1,few,TRBV6-5,TRBD1,TGTGCCAGCGATCGGGACAGGGGAGGCAATGAGCAGTTCTTC,CASDRDRGGNEQFF
TRBJ1-5,.,TRBV3-1/TRBV3-2,.,TGTGCCAGCAGCCAAGGAGGGGGTAGCAATCAGCCCCAGCATTTT,CASSQGGGSNQPQHF
TRBJ2-6,.,TRBV7-3,TRBD1,TGTGCCAGCGGTGCGGGGACAGGGGGACCTGGGGCCAACGTCCTGACTTTC,CASGAGTGGPGANVLTF
TRBJ1-6,few,TRBV5-6,.,TGTGCCAGCAGCTTGGTAACCGGTAATTCACCCCTCCACTTT,CASSLVTGNSPLHF
TRBJ1-5,.,TRBV10-3,.,TGTGCCATCAGTGATAGAGGCAATAACAATCAGCCCCAGCATTTT,CAISDRGNNNQPQHF
TRBJ2-3,.,TRBV27,.,TGTGCCAGCAGTTCACGAGGGAGAACAGATACGCAGTATTTT,CASSSRGRTDTQYF
TRBJ2-7,.,TRBV2,.,TGTGCCAGCAGGAACTTGGACGAGCAGTACTTC,CASRNLDEQYF
TRBJ1-1,.,TRBV6-2/TRBV6-3,.,TGTGCCAGCAGTCCCACAAACTGGGCCACTGAAGCTTTCTTT,CASSPTNWATEAFF
TRBJ1-2,once,TRBV30,.,TGTGCCTGGAGAGTTGACGGGGACTACACCTTC,CAWRVDGDYTF
TRBJ2-3,.,TRBV21-1,.,TGTGCCAGCAGCCCCCTTAGCGGATTTAGCACAGATACGCAGTATTTT,CASSPLSGFSTDTQYF
TRBJ2-5,few,TRBV19,TRBD1,TGTGCCAGTGATAAAACGGGGACAGGGGAGACCCAGTACTTC,CASDKTGTGETQYF
TRBJ1-4,.,TRBV28,TRBD1,TGTGCCAGCAGTCGTACAGGGGGCGCGGCCGAAAAACTGTTTTTT,CASSRTGGAAEKLFF
TRBJ1-4,.,TRBV11-2,.,TGTGCCAGCAGCTCAAGCATAGGACAGGAAAAACTGTTTTTT,CASSSSIGQEKLFF
TRBJ2-3,.,TRBV19,.,TGTGCCAGTAGTATAGGAGAGGCTAGAGATACGCAGTATTTT,CASSIGEARDTQYF
TRBJ2-7,.,TRBV28,TRBD1,TGTGCCAGCACCTCAGGGGGCCGCTCCTACGAGCAGTACTTC,CASTSGGRSYEQYF
TRBJ1-3,.,TRBV30,TRBD1,TGTGCCTGGAGTACCGGGACAGGCTTCTCTGGAAACACCATATATTTT,CAWSTGTGFSGNTIYF
TRBJ1-6,.,TRBV28,TRBD1,TGTGCCAGCAAGAGGGGGCCTTCACCCCTCCACTTT,CASKRGPSPLHF
TRBJ2-3,once,TRBV7-9,.,TGTGCCAGCAGCTTACGGGACAACTGGGCGATAGATACGCAGTATTTT,CASSLRDNWAIDTQYF
TRBJ1-5,.,TRBV28,.,TGTGCCAGCAGAACAGGGTTGGAGCCCCAGCATTTT,CASRTGLEPQHF
TRBJ2-7,.,TRBV5-6,TRBD2,TGTGCCAGCAGCATAAGCGGACTAGCACCCTACGAGCAGTACTTC,CASSISGLAPYEQYF
TRBJ1-5,.,TRBV9,TRBD1,TGTGCCAGCAGCCGGGACAGCTTCAATCAGCCCCAGCATTTT,CASSRDSFNQPQHF
TRBJ1-2,.,TRBV7-2,.,TGTGCCAGCAGTTTAGGGCAGGGGAACTATGGCTACACCTTC,CASSLGQGNYGYTF
TRBJ2-4,.,TRBV19,.,TGTGCCAGTAGGACCTCCACAGGGAACATTCAGTACTTC,CASRTSTGNIQYF